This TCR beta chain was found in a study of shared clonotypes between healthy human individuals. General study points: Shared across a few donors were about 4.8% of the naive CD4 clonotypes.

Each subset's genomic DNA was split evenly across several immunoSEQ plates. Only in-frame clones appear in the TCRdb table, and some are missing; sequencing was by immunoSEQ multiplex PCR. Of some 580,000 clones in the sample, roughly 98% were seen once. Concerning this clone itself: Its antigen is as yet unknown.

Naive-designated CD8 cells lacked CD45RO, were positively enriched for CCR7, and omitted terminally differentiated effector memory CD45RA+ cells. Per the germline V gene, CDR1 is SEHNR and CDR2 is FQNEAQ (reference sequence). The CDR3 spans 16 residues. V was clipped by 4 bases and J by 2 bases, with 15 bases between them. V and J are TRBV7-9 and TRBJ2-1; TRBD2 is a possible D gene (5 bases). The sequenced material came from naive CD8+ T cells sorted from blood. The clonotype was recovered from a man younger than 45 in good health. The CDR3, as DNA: TGTGCCAGCAGCTCATCAGCGAGGGCCCCCTACAATGAGCAGTTCTTC. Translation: CASSSSARAPYNEQFF.